Detailed here is one TCR beta chain. Its target is not known. These data originate in a study of cytomegalovirus exposure and HLA in healthy donors. Study observations and caveats: Versus the approximately 700-donor mean, an Asian-associated ancestry cluster reportedly showed fewer N-insertions in a later analysis. The listing of roughly 160 TCR beta chains classed them as cytomegalovirus-associated. There were some V segments, including TRBV6-2 and TRBV6-3, excluded as indistinguishable. V- and J-gene trimming in TCR beta was tied to a missense DCLRE1C variant by an analysis performed later.

Germline CDR1 and CDR2: MNHEY and SVGAGI. This CDR3 has 15 residues. Trimming stripped 6 bases from V and 4 bases from J, with 18 bases between. PCR employed 60 Vbeta and 13 Jbeta primers. Generated by immunoSEQ multiplex PCR, the TCRdb table keeps only in-frame clones and is missing some. The data show some 150,000 clones, approximately 78% seen once. This receptor was obtained from a woman between 50 and 59 years old in good health and CMV-seropositive. The sample taken for sequencing was PBMCs. The chain is built from TRBV6-5 and TRBJ1-2; D is possibly TRBD1 (5 bases). CDR3 protein: CASSPTGGAVYGYTF. CDR3 bases: TGTGCCAGCAGCCCTACAGGCGGGGCGGTCTATGGCTACACCTTC.